This TCR beta chain emerged from a study of technical replicates of blood from a few donors. The method was immunoSEQ multiplex PCR; TCRdb's version includes in-frame clones alone and lacks a portion of them. The table shows some 70,000 clones, with roughly 97% occurring only once. The V gene's germline CDR1 is MNHNY and CDR2 SVGAGI (reference sequence). The CDR3 consists of 15 residues. Germline trimming cut 6 bases from V and 5 bases from J; bases unmatched to any gene: 9. The origin of this receptor is a human donor in good health. The V call is TRBV6-6, the J call TRBJ1-2; 10 bases agree with TRBD1. Material: T cells isolated from PBMCs. The CDR3 protein is CASSLATGGAYGYTF. The CDR3, as DNA: TGTGCCAGCAGCCTCGCGACAGGGGGCGCTTATGGCTACACCTTC.